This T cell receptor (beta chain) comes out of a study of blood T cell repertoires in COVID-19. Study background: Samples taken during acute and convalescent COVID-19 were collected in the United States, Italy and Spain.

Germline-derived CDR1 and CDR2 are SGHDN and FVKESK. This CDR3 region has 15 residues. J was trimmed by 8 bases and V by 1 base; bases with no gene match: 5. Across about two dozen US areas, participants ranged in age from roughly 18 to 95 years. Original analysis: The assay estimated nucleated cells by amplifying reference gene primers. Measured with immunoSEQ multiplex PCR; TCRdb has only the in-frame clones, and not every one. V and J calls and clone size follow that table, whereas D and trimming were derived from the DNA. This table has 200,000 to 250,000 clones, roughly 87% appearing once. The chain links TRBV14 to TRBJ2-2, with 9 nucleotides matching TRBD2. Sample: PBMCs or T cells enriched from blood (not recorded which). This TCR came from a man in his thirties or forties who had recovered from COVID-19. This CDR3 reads CASSQVAGAFGELFF. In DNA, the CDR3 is TGTGCCAGCAGCCAAGTAGCGGGGGCGTTTGGGGAGCTGTTTTTT.